This note documents a single T cell receptor beta chain sequence. The CDR3 is 18 residues long. Per the germline V gene, CDR1 is LGHDT and CDR2 is YNNKEL (reference sequence). V gave up 0 bases and J gave up 2 bases; unmatched junction bases: 10. Using immunoSEQ multiplex PCR, the repertoire was profiled, and TCRdb retains in-frame clones only, with some absent. This sample has over 150,000 clones, with 75% to 80% found just once. This record comes from a study of blood T cell repertoires in COVID-19. This chain uses TRBV3-1 (or the pseudogene TRBV3-2) with TRBJ2-1, with 7 bases aligning to TRBD1. The TCR sequence derives from a woman aged 65 to 85 with acute or convalescent COVID-19. The sequenced sample consisted of peripheral blood. CDR3 protein: CASSQDQAGTEPYNEQFF. The CDR3 nucleotides read TGTGCCAGCAGCCAAGATCAGGCCGGGACAGAGCCCTACAATGAGCAGTTCTTC.